The clone carrying this T cell receptor (beta chain) was recorded a few times. Its antigen is as yet unknown. These data come from a study of beta chain features in type 1 diabetes. Every isolated RNA sample was fully reverse transcribed, so sequencing captured expressed TCRB transcripts. Generated by immunoSEQ multiplex PCR, the TCRdb table keeps only in-frame clones and is missing some. The repertoire holds a few hundred thousand clones, with roughly 14% as singletons. Findings of the study overall: People with Type 1 diabetes carried modestly yet significantly shorter TCRB CDR3s in all four CD4+ subsets.

Sequenced material: naive CD4+ T cells from blood. The sequence came from a woman younger than 35 with type 1 diabetes.

The CDR3: CASSRTSASYNEQFF. CDR3 coding DNA: TGTGCCAGCAGCCGTACTAGCGCTTCCTACAATGAGCAGTTCTTC. This chain links TRBV7-2 with TRBJ2-1; 7 nucleotides agree with TRBD2. J lost 1 base, V lost 5 bases, and 5 bases had no gene match. The CDR3 runs to 15 residues. Looked up from germline, CDR1 is SGHTA and CDR2 is FQGNSA.